This T cell receptor (beta chain) was profiled in a study of primary melanoma T cells and metastatic recurrence. CDR1 is SGHRS and CDR2 is YFSETQ in the germline V gene. CDR3 length: 16 amino acids. V was pared by 1 base and J by 0 bases, with 14 bases between. Assay used: immunoSEQ multiplex PCR; TCRdb lists only in-frame clones, some missing. The table records around 530 clones, 90% of them present only once. The sequenced material came from melanoma tumor tissue. This chain joins TRBV5-1 and TRBJ2-7; TRBD1 is a possible D gene (5 bases). This receptor was taken from a human donor with melanoma. In DNA, the CDR3 is TGCGCCAGCAGCTTGTCCCTGGGGCCTAGCTCCTACGAGCAGTACTTC. Its translation: CASSLSLGPSSYEQYF.